This entry is about one TCR beta chain. The CDR3 is 14 amino acids. Germline lookup yields CDR1 SGHRS and CDR2 YFSETQ. There were eight separate reactions per sample in which cDNA was made. For each CDR3 protein, TCRdb gives one entry from its re-call of the 5' RACE reads, without DNA. The listing records around 380,000 distinct CDR3 sequences. The sample is drawn from a study of monozygotic twins with inflammatory bowel disease. Sample: blood. This clonotype was sampled from a human donor with ulcerative colitis or Crohn's disease, or a healthy co-twin of an affected twin (not recorded which). This sequence joins TRBV5-1 and TRBJ2-7; the TCRdb call, TRBD2, lacks DNA for checking. CDR3 region: CASSWPTSFHEQYF.